The T cell receptor beta chain under discussion was sequenced for a study of shared clonotypes between healthy human individuals. The protocol was immunoSEQ multiplex PCR, while the TCRdb copy is restricted to in-frame clones and leaves out a portion. There are hundreds of thousands of clones in the sample; around three quarters occur only once, and around 13% lies in the top ten. V was pared by 3 bases and J by 6 bases, with 16 bases between. Germline V gene data show CDR1 as ENHRY and CDR2 as SYGVKD. The CDR3 runs 15 residues. This clonotype originated in a woman in her forties in good health. Some clones in this sample may be carry-over from other donors' samples. The chain uses TRBV10-3 and TRBJ2-3; D assignment may be TRBD1 or TRBD2 (5 bases each). Sequencing was carried out using PBMCs. The CDR3 DNA is TGTGCCATCAGTGATATACAGAAAGGGACCGATACGCAGTATTTT. This codes for CAISDIQKGTDTQYF.